Listed here are 2 T cell receptor beta chains from one sample, sequenced in a study of shared clonotypes between healthy human individuals. TCRdb's copy holds only in-frame clones and misses some; the assay was immunoSEQ multiplex PCR. The sample has under 1,900,000 clones, less than 99% seen once. Sequencing was done on a sample of naive CD4+ T cells sorted from blood. Subset defined: CD45RA+ positively selected. The receptors originated from a man aged 30 to 39 in good health.

The rearrangement joins TRBV25-1 to TRBJ1-2, with a weak D call TRBD1 (5 bases). Germline V gene data show CDR1 as MGHDK and CDR2 as SYGVNS. Trimming removed 3 bases from V and 7 bases from J, with 12 bases in between. The CDR3 contains 13 residues. CDR3 region: CASSDVGGVGYTF. The CDR3 DNA is TGTGCCAGCAGTGACGTCGGGGGTGTTGGCTACACCTTC.

This chain connects TRBV7-9 to TRBJ2-7, with 12 bases fitting TRBD2. The trim removed 1 base at V and 3 bases at J, leaving 7 bases unmatched. Germline lookup yields CDR1 SEHNR and CDR2 FQNEAQ (reference sequence). This CDR3 comprises 17 residues. Here the CDR3 reads CASSLGGLAGIDYEQYF. The CDR3, as DNA: TGTGCCAGCAGCTTAGGTGGACTAGCGGGGATAGACTACGAGCAGTACTTC.